Below, 16 T cell receptor beta chains from the same sample are listed, as sequenced in a study of beta chain features in type 1 diabetes. Study-wide results and caveats: Across all four CD4+ subsets, people with type 1 diabetes showed modestly shorter TCRB CDR3s.

Every isolated RNA sample was fully reverse transcribed, so sequencing captured expressed TCRB transcripts. Repertoires were generated with immunoSEQ multiplex PCR, while TCRdb's copy carries only in-frame clones and drops some. In the table there are 600,000 or so clones, around 11% of which are singletons. These receptors lack a known antigen. What was sequenced was naive CD4+ T cells from blood. The receptors were sampled from a young man with type 1 diabetes.

This clone was counted a few times. The V gene is TRBV4-3, the J gene TRBJ1-5; D gene unclear. The CDR3 has 15 residues. V gave up 3 bases and J gave up 0 bases, with 9 bases separating them. Germline V lookup: CDR1 LGHNA, CDR2 YSLEER. CDR3 amino acids: CASSQGHYSNQPQHF. As DNA, the CDR3 is TGCGCCAGCAGCCAGGGTCATTATAGCAATCAGCCCCAGCATTTT.

This clone appeared a few times. The V call is TRBV5-6, the J call TRBJ2-3, with 12 bases matching TRBD2. With 4 bases clipped from V and 4 bases from J, the junction kept 4 bases outside the gene matches. The CDR3 consists of 15 residues. Germline CDR1 is SGHDT and CDR2 is YYEEEE. CDR3 DNA sequence: TGTGCCAGCAGCCGGACTAGCGGGGTCGCAGATACGCAGTATTTT. Residues: CASSRTSGVADTQYF.

This clone showed up just a few times. CDR3 residues: CASSYTDRVDGYTF. CDR3 DNA sequence: TGTGCCAGCAGTTACACTGACAGGGTAGATGGCTACACCTTC. This chain connects TRBV6-5 to TRBJ1-2; 7 nucleotides line up with TRBD1. Germline CDR1 and CDR2: MNHEY and SVGAGI. This CDR3 has 14 amino acids. Trimming removed 2 bases from V and 6 bases from J; junction bases left unmatched: 6.

This rearrangement joins TRBV11-3 to TRBJ1-6, with TRBD1 as a possible D gene (5 bases). Trimming left V 2 bases short and J 11 bases short, with 13 bases between. Germline V gives CDR1 SGHNT, CDR2 YENEEA. The CDR3 covers 14 residues. The CDR3 is CASSLRGANTPLHF. CDR3 bases: TGTGCCAGCAGCTTAAGGGGCGCGAATACACCCCTCCACTTT.

The sample holds a few counts of this clone. The chain has TRBV14 and TRBJ2-3; 7 nucleotides align to TRBD2. CDR3 length: 21 residues. Trimming cost V 4 bases and J 2 bases; bases outside gene matches: 24. In germline, CDR1 is SGHDN, CDR2 FVKESK. DNA for the CDR3: TGTGCCAGCAGCCTTGCGGGGACCACTAGCGCCTTACTCAAGATCACAGATACGCAGTATTTT. Protein sequence: CASSLAGTTSALLKITDTQYF.

V and J are TRBV11-3 and TRBJ2-1, with TRBD2 matching over 7 bases. This CDR3 is built from 13 residues. Germline trimming cut 5 bases from V and 9 bases from J; bases unmatched to any gene: 7. CDR1 is SGHNT and CDR2 is YENEEA in the germline V gene. The CDR3 loop reads CASSPGLLTEQFF. The DNA of the CDR3 is TGTGCCAGCAGCCCGGGACTATTGACTGAGCAGTTCTTC. The full variable domain, rest sourced from reference TRBV11-3 and TRBJ2-1, is EAGVVQSPRYKIIEKKQPVAFWCNPISGHNTLYWYLQNLGQGPELLIRYENEEAVDDSQLPKDRFSAERLKGVDSTLKIQPAELGDSAVYLCASSPGLLTEQFFGPGTRLTVL.

A few counts support this clone. Other DNA sequences in this specimen translate into the identical CDR3. The V call is TRBV7-2, the J call TRBJ2-7; perhaps TRBD2 as D (6 bases). V was pared by 3 bases and J by 2 bases, with 11 bases between. This CDR3 region has 14 residues. Germline CDR1 reads SGHTA; CDR2 reads FQGNSA. CDR3 loop: CASSLGGSPYEQYF. The CDR3 DNA is TGTGCCAGCAGCTTGGGGGGAAGCCCCTACGAGCAGTACTTC.

The J gene is TRBJ2-1, the V gene TRBV2; D gene ambiguous. The germline V and J ends were trimmed by 7 bases and 5 bases, with 3 bases remaining between them. The CDR3 consists of 10 residues. CDR1 and CDR2 from the germline V gene are SNHLY and FYNNEI. CDR3 sequence: CASNNNEQFF. CDR3 sequence (DNA): TGTGCCAGCAACAACAATGAGCAGTTCTTC.

This clone was observed a handful of times. V usage is TRBV6-1 and J usage is TRBJ2-1; 11 nucleotides line up with TRBD2. The J segment lost 4 bases and the V segment lost 9 bases, leaving 5 bases of the junction unmatched. This CDR3 spans 14 amino acids. Germline assignment: CDR1 MNHNS and CDR2 SASEGT. DNA for the CDR3: TGTGCCAGTCGGACTAGCGGGCAATACAATGAGCAGTTCTTC. Translated: CASRTSGQYNEQFF.

The rearrangement links TRBV19 to TRBJ2-5, with unresolved D. From germline, CDR1 is LNHDA and CDR2 SQIVND (reference sequence). The V end was cut by 1 base, the J end by 5 bases, with 11 bases between. The CDR3 spans 14 residues. DNA of the CDR3: TGTGCCAGTAGTATAGCATGGTCCGGGGAGACCCAGTACTTC. This encodes CASSIAWSGETQYF.

V usage is TRBV7-2 and J usage is TRBJ2-7; tentative D call: TRBD1 (5 bases). Germline V gene lookup returns CDR1 SGHTA and CDR2 FQGNSA. Trimming shortened V by 0 bases and J by 5 bases, and 11 bases separated the two germline ends. The CDR3 spans 14 residues. The CDR3 here is CASSLAEWGHEQYF. The CDR3, as DNA: TGTGCCAGCAGCTTAGCGGAGTGGGGCCACGAGCAGTACTTC.

This chain joins TRBV9 and TRBJ2-1; tentatively, D is TRBD1 (5 bases). This CDR3 has 14 amino acids. V was trimmed by 5 bases and J by 0 bases, leaving 9 bases between them. Germline V gene sequence: CDR1 SGDLS, CDR2 YYNGEE. In DNA, the CDR3 is TGTGCCAGCAGAGGGGATAGCTCCTACAATGAGCAGTTCTTC. Its protein product is CASRGDSSYNEQFF.

This clone was counted only a few times. Compared with germline, one end of the junction differs, possibly owing to a read error. The chain couples TRBV6-5 to TRBJ1-5; perhaps TRBD1 as D (6 bases). CDR1 and CDR2 from the germline V gene are MNHEY and SVGAGI. The CDR3 has 15 amino acids. CDR3 loop: CASSYSGQPNQAQHF. The CDR3 DNA is TGTGCCAGCAGTTACTCCGGACAGCCTAATCAGGCCCAGCATTTT.

J is TRBJ2-5 and V is TRBV2; D might be TRBD1 (6 bases). The CDR3 spans 13 residues. Trimming took 2 bases from V and 4 from J, leaving 8 bases between them. From germline, CDR1 is SNHLY and CDR2 FYNNEI. The CDR3 sequence: CASSEQGLETQYF. CDR3 DNA sequence: TGTGCCAGCAGTGAACAGGGGTTAGAGACCCAGTACTTC.

This clone showed up just a few times. The chain couples TRBV7-9 to TRBJ1-1; D is uncertain. Germline V gives CDR1 SEHNR, CDR2 FQNEAQ (reference sequence). Trimming cost V 3 bases and J 6 bases, with 14 bases left between them. This CDR3 contains 14 residues. The CDR3 DNA reads TGTGCCAGCAGCTTCGCGGGGAATTACGCTGAAGCTTTCTTT. The encoded protein is CASSFAGNYAEAFF.

The chain uses TRBV2 and TRBJ1-6; TRBD1 aligns across 7 bases. This CDR3 spans 14 amino acids. Germline V gene data show CDR1 as SNHLY and CDR2 as FYNNEI. J was trimmed by 8 bases and V by 10 bases; bases with no gene match: 11. DNA of the CDR3: TGTGCCACTTTGCTCTCAGGGGGTTATTCACCCCTCCACTTT. Its protein is CATLLSGGYSPLHF.